This TCR beta chain was found in a study of OX40 agonist ivuxolimab in advanced cancers. Using immunoSEQ multiplex PCR, the repertoire was profiled, and TCRdb retains in-frame clones only, with some absent. The sample includes about 10,000 clones, 70% to 90% of them seen just once. Germline values: CDR1 LNHDA, CDR2 SQIVND (reference sequence). This CDR3 has 12 residues. V trimming: 6 bases; J trimming: 7 bases; junction bases outside the gene matches: 3. V gene TRBV19 combines with J gene TRBJ2-1; TRBD2 aligns across 7 bases. Sequencing was performed on CD4+ or CD8+ T cells sorted from blood, taken in a trial of the OX40 agonist ivuxolimab. The receptor's source is an adult with an advanced solid tumor such as melanoma, head and neck, liver or kidney cancer. The CDR3, as DNA: TGTGCCAGTAGGGGGGGGTTTAATGAGCAGTTCTTC. Translated: CASRGGFNEQFF.